Each of the 3 T cell receptor beta chains below was sequenced from the same sample in a study of control samples from healthy donors and cancer patients. Only in-frame clones appear in the TCRdb table, and some are missing; sequencing was by immunoSEQ multiplex PCR. The sample consists of about 150,000 clones, around 88% of them appearing once. The sample was blood. Receptors originate from a man aged 18-30 years in good health.

The chain combines TRBV4-3 with TRBJ1-1; no definite D call. Germline lookup yields CDR1 LGHNA and CDR2 YSLEER. Trimming removed 0 bases at V and 1 base at J, with 6 bases between. The CDR3 extends over 14 amino acids. The CDR3 sequence: CASSQDLGNTEAFF. The CDR3 DNA reads TGCGCCAGCAGCCAAGATCTCGGGAACACTGAAGCTTTCTTT.

This clone was seen just once. J is TRBJ1-6 and V is TRBV28, with a possible D match to TRBD1 (5 bases). The CDR3 contains 17 residues. Trimming removed 5 bases at V and 4 bases at J, with 18 bases between. CDR1 is MDHEN and CDR2 is SYDVKM in the germline V gene. The chain's CDR3 is CASSPSQGVPYNSPLHF. The DNA for the CDR3 is TGTGCCAGCAGTCCCTCGCAGGGAGTGCCATATAATTCACCCCTCCACTTT.

The rearrangement joins TRBV11-2 to TRBJ1-6; 7 bases match TRBD1. The CDR3 is 16 residues long. V dropped 4 bases and J dropped 8; count of bases not matched to a gene: 11. In germline, CDR1 is SGHAT, CDR2 FQNNGV. In nucleotides, the CDR3 is TGTGCCAGCAGCTCCTGGGACAGCTTATTAGATTCACCCCTCCACTTT. Protein sequence: CASSSWDSLLDSPLHF.